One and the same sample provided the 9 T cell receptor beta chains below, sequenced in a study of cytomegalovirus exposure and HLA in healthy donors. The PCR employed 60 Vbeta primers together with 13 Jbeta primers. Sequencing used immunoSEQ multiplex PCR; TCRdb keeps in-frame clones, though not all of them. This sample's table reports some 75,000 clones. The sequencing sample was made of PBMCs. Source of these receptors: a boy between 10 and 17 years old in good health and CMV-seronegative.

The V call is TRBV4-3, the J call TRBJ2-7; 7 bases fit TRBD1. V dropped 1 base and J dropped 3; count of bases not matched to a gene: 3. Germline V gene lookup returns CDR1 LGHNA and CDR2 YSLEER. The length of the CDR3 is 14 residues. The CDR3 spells CASSQGQGDYEQYF. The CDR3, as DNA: TGCGCCAGCAGCCAAGGACAGGGCGACTACGAGCAGTACTTC.

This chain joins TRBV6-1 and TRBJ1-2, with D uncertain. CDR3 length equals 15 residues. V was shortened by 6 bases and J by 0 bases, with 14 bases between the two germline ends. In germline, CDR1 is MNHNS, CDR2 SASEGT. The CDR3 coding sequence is TGTGCCAGCAGCCTTGACGAGGGAGCTAACTATGGCTACACCTTC. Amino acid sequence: CASSLDEGANYGYTF.

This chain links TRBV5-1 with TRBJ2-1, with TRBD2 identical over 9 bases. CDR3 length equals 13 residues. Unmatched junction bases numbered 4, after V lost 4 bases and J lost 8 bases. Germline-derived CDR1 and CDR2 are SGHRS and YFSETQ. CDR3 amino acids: CASSPGLAYEQFF. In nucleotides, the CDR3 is TGCGCCAGCAGCCCCGGACTAGCGTATGAGCAGTTCTTC.

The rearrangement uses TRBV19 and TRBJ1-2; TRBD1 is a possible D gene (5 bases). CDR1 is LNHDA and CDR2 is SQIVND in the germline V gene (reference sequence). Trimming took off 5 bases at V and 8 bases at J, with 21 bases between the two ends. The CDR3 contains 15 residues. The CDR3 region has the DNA TGTGCCAGTAGTCCGCTCTTAAGGGGTGTCTCGGGCTACACCTTC. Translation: CASSPLLRGVSGYTF.

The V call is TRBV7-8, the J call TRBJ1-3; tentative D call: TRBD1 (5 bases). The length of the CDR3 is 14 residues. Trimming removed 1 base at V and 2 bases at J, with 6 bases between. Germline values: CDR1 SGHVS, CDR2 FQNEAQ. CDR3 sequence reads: CASSLEGPGNTIYF. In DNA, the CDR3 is TGTGCCAGCAGCTTAGAGGGGCCTGGAAACACCATATATTTT. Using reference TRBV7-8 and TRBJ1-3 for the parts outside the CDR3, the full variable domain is GAGVSQSPRYKVAKRGQDVALRCDPISGHVSLFWYQQALGQGPEFLTYFQNEAQLDKSGLPSDRFFAERPEGSVSTLKIQRTQQEDSAVYLCASSLEGPGNTIYFGEGSWLTVV.

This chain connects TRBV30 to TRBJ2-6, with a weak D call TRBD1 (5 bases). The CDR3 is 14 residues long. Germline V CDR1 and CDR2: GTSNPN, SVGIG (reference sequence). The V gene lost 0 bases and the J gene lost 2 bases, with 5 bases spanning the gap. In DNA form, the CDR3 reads TGTGCCTGGAGTGTAGGGGCTGGGGCCAACGTCCTGACTTTC. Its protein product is CAWSVGAGANVLTF. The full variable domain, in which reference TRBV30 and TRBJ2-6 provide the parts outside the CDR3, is SQTIHQWPATLVQPVGSPLSLECTVEGTSNPNLYWYRQAAGRGLQLLFYSVGIGQISSEVPQNLSASRPQDRQFILSSKKLLLSDSGFYLCAWSVGAGANVLTFGAGSRLTVL.

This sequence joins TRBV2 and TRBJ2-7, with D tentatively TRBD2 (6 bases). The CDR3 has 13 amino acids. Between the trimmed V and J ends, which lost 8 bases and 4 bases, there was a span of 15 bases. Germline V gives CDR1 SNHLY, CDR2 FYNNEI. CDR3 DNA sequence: TGTGCCAGCTGGAGGGTCAGGGATTACGAGCAGTACTTC. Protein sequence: CASWRVRDYEQYF.

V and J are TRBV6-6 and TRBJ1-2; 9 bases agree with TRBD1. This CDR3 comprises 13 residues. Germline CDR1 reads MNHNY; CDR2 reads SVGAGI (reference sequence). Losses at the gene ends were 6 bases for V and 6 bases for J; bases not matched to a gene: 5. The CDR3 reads CASSQQGANGYTF. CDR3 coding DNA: TGTGCCAGCAGCCAACAGGGGGCGAATGGCTACACCTTC.

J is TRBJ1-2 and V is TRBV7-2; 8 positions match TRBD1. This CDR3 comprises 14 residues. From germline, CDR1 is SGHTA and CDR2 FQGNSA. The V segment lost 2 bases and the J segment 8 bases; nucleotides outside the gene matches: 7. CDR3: CASSLNQGAGGYTF. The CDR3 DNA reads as TGTGCCAGCAGCTTAAATCAGGGGGCGGGAGGCTACACCTTC.